This T cell receptor beta chain was sequenced during a study of blood T cells in healthy people across ages. About this clonotype itself: One end of the junction is discordant with germline, which a read error may explain.

Primers used in a second PCR of roughly 6 to 11 cycles were a sample-barcoded 5' primer and a J-beta primer mix. TCRdb re-analysed the 5' RACE reads in MiXCR, keeping a single row per CDR3 protein. The table includes 910,000 or so distinct CDR3 sequences, about 51% detected once. Germline CDR1 reads SGHVS; CDR2 reads FQNEAQ. The CDR3 length is 14 residues. Sequenced: blood. This TCR was sampled from an older woman in good health. This chain uses TRBV7-8 with TRBJ2-7; D uncertain. The CDR3 DNA is TGTGCCAACAGCTTAGGGTGGATCGTTTACGAGCAGTACTTC. Translated: CANSLGWIVYEQYF.